This passage covers 21 T cell receptor beta chains from one sample sequenced in a study of cytomegalovirus exposure and HLA in healthy donors. PCR was performed using 60 Vbeta and 13 Jbeta primers. The repertoire was sequenced with immunoSEQ multiplex PCR; TCRdb's copy has only in-frame clones and lacks some. The sample has fewer than 200,000 clones, around 80% seen once; the top ten hold approximately 2.3%. The sequencing sample was made of PBMCs. The source is a man aged 35-49 years in good health and CMV-seronegative.

The chain combines TRBV6-6 with TRBJ1-4; possible D gene TRBD1, 5 bases. Germline values: CDR1 MNHNY, CDR2 SVGAGI (reference sequence). Trimming cost V 6 bases and J 5 bases, with 13 bases left between them. The CDR3 is 14 residues long. CDR3 DNA: TGTGCCAGCAGCCCAGTGGACATGAATGAAAAACTGTTTTTT. Translated: CASSPVDMNEKLFF.

The genes are TRBV6-5 and TRBJ2-7; TRBD2 matches 13 bases. Per the germline V gene, CDR1 is MNHEY and CDR2 is SVGAGI. V shed 6 bases and J 3 bases; nucleotides not matched to a gene: 5. This CDR3 is built from 15 residues. The CDR3 DNA is TGTGCCAGCAGGCAGGGACTAGCGGGAAACTACGAGCAGTACTTC. It specifies CASRQGLAGNYEQYF.

The gene calls are TRBV4-1 and TRBJ2-3; the match to TRBD2 covers 12 bases. V dropped 4 bases and J dropped 3; count of bases not matched to a gene: 11. From germline, CDR1 is MGHRA and CDR2 YSYEKL. The length of the CDR3 is 18 residues. Written as DNA, the CDR3 is TGCGCCAGCAGCCTCCGACTAGCGGGAGAGAGGGGGACAGATACGCAGTATTTT. Amino acid sequence: CASSLRLAGERGTDTQYF.

V usage is TRBV9 and J usage is TRBJ1-2; D may be TRBD1 (5 bases). Germline CDR1 reads SGDLS; CDR2 reads YYNGEE. V dropped 4 bases and J dropped 0 bases, with 13 bases sitting between them. There are 15 residues in the CDR3. CDR3 protein: CASSLGTGANYGYTF. CDR3 nucleotides: TGTGCCAGCAGCTTAGGGACGGGAGCTAACTATGGCTACACCTTC. Full variable domain (rest looked up from reference TRBV9 and TRBJ1-2): DSGVTQTPKHLITATGQRVTLRCSPRSGDLSVYWYQQSLDQGLQFLIQYYNGEERAKGNILERFSAQQFPDLHSELNLSSLELGDSALYFCASSLGTGANYGYTFGSGTRLTVV.

The CDR3 region is CASSQYPFLYGYTF. The CDR3 coding sequence is TGTGCCAGCAGCCAATATCCGTTCCTCTATGGCTACACCTTC. The chain joins TRBV14 to TRBJ1-2; D gene unclear. Trimming pared 2 bases from V and 4 bases from J, leaving 11 bases between. Per the germline V gene, CDR1 is SGHDN and CDR2 is FVKESK. The CDR3 contains 14 residues.

This clone was seen just once. The rearrangement links TRBV28 to TRBJ2-6; 10 bases fit TRBD1. J was trimmed by 4 bases and V by 5 bases; bases with no gene match: 14. CDR3 length equals 19 residues. Germline CDR1 MDHEN, CDR2 SYDVKM. The CDR3 nucleotides read TGTGCCAGCAGTCCACCTTTAAGACAGGGGGCGCGCGGGGCCAACGTCCTGACTTTC. It yields the protein CASSPPLRQGARGANVLTF.

This chain connects TRBV5-1 to TRBJ2-7, with TRBD1 identical over 9 bases. The CDR3 extends over 15 amino acids. Looked up from germline, CDR1 is SGHRS and CDR2 is YFSETQ. Trimming cost V 4 bases and J 3 bases; bases outside gene matches: 8. CDR3 amino acids: CASSVRGQGLYEQYF. CDR3 nucleotide sequence: TGCGCCAGCAGCGTGCGGGGACAGGGACTCTACGAGCAGTACTTC.

As DNA, the CDR3 is TGTGCCAGCAGCTTAATGCAGGGGGCAAGAGGAAACACCATATATTTT. The encoded protein is CASSLMQGARGNTIYF. The chain recombines TRBV7-9 with TRBJ1-3, with 8 bases identical to TRBD1. The length of the CDR3 is 16 residues. J was trimmed by 4 bases and V by 2 bases; bases with no gene match: 7. CDR1 SEHNR and CDR2 FQNEAQ come from the germline V gene (reference sequence). The variable domain in full, completed from reference TRBV7-9 and TRBJ1-3, reads DTGVSQNPRHKITKRGQNVTFRCDPISEHNRLYWYRQTLGQGPEFLTYFQNEAQLEKSRLLSDRFSAERPKGSFSTLEIQRTEQGDSAMYLCASSLMQGARGNTIYFGEGSWLTVV.

V is TRBV4-1 and J is TRBJ1-2, with TRBD1 matching 7 bases. Germline V gene data show CDR1 as MGHRA and CDR2 as YSYEKL. This CDR3 is built from 14 residues. With 2 bases clipped from V and 4 bases from J, the junction kept 4 bases outside the gene matches. CDR3 residues: CASSQPGQIYGYTF. The CDR3 DNA sequence: TGCGCCAGCAGCCAACCGGGACAGATCTATGGCTACACCTTC.

The chain links TRBV6-5 to TRBJ2-1, with 9 bases aligning to TRBD1. The J segment lost 8 bases and the V segment lost 6 bases, leaving 11 bases of the junction unmatched. Germline V gene lookup returns CDR1 MNHEY and CDR2 SVGAGI. CDR3 length: 15 amino acids. In DNA, the CDR3 is TGTGCCAGCAGCCCGCTCGGGACAGGGTTCGATGAGCAGTTCTTC. Translated: CASSPLGTGFDEQFF.

This clone came up once. The genes are TRBV9 and TRBJ2-1; D is unclear. CDR1 is SGDLS, CDR2 YYNGEE, per germline. The CDR3 covers 15 residues. Trimming left V 3 bases short and J 3 bases short, with 13 bases between. CDR3 nucleotide sequence: TGTGCCAGCAGCGAACTCGGGTATGGCTACAATGAGCAGTTCTTC. It codes for CASSELGYGYNEQFF.

The chain combines TRBV5-8 with TRBJ1-2; 7 bases agree with TRBD1. Germline V CDR1 and CDR2: SGHTS, YDEGEE. This CDR3 is built from 15 residues. The junction had 10 bases not matched to a gene; V was cut back by 4 bases and J by 4 bases. The CDR3 sequence is CASSVLGGAGYGYTF. The CDR3 nucleotides are TGTGCCAGCAGCGTACTAGGGGGCGCGGGCTATGGCTACACCTTC.

Comment on this clone: Other DNA sequences in this specimen translate into the identical CDR3. For the CDR3, the DNA is TGTGCCAGCAGCATCACTAGCGGACCCTACGAGCAGTACTTC. Protein sequence: CASSITSGPYEQYF. The chain employs TRBV2 and TRBJ2-7; 8 positions agree with TRBD2. Germline CDR1 is SNHLY and CDR2 is FYNNEI. The V and J ends lost 6 bases and 2 bases, in that order; junction bases with no gene match: 6. The CDR3 extends over 14 amino acids.

This clone has only one observation. CDR3 nucleotides: TGCGCCAGCAGCTTGGAGGGAGGGGGGGACATTCAGTACTTC. Amino acids: CASSLEGGGDIQYF. V gene TRBV5-1 combines with J gene TRBJ2-4; D is possibly TRBD2 (7 bases). V dropped 0 bases and J dropped 8 bases, with 12 bases sitting between them. The CDR3 spans 14 residues. Germline CDR1 is SGHRS and CDR2 is YFSETQ.

The CDR3 DNA reads TGTGCCAGCTCACCAACGGGACAGGGCACCGGGGAGCTGTTTTTT. As protein: CASSPTGQGTGELFF. The chain joins TRBV18 to TRBJ2-2, with TRBD1 matching 9 bases. Trimming took 2 bases from V and 4 from J; bases not matched to a gene: 2. The CDR3 consists of 15 residues. The V gene's germline CDR1 is KGHSH and CDR2 LQKENI.

V is TRBV19 and J is TRBJ2-1, with D perhaps matching TRBD1 (5 bases). Trimming pared 10 bases from V and 0 bases from J, leaving 16 bases between. This CDR3 has 15 amino acids. Germline V gene lookup returns CDR1 LNHDA and CDR2 SQIVND (reference sequence). DNA for the CDR3: TGTGCCACCCAACCAGACAGAAGCTCCTACAATGAGCAGTTCTTC. It translates to CATQPDRSSYNEQFF.

V usage is TRBV2 and J usage is TRBJ2-3; the D gene is possibly TRBD2 (7 bases). CDR1 and CDR2 (germline): SNHLY, FYNNEI. This CDR3 has 17 amino acids. V lost 4 bases and J lost 3, with 20 bases in between. The CDR3 bases are TGTGCCAGCAGTGGGGGGCAGGGATGGGGAGGGACAGATACGCAGTATTTT. Protein: CASSGGQGWGGTDTQYF.

V and J are TRBV6-5 and TRBJ2-1; the D gene is possibly TRBD2 (5 bases). CDR3 size: 15 residues. Trimming pared 4 bases from V and 2 bases from J, leaving 12 bases between. Germline CDR1 MNHEY, CDR2 SVGAGI. The CDR3 spells CASSSRVLAYNEQFF. In DNA, the CDR3 is TGTGCCAGCAGTTCGAGGGTACTCGCCTACAATGAGCAGTTCTTC.

The V gene is TRBV28, the J gene TRBJ2-1, with 16 nucleotides matching TRBD2. The V segment lost 6 bases and the J segment 7 bases; nucleotides outside the gene matches: 6. CDR1 and CDR2 from the germline V gene are MDHEN and SYDVKM. This CDR3 is 16 amino acids long. CDR3 region: CASRWGLAGGANEQFF. As DNA, the CDR3 is TGTGCCAGCAGGTGGGGACTAGCGGGAGGGGCGAATGAGCAGTTCTTC.

In its sample, this clone was seen a few times. This chain uses TRBV28 with TRBJ2-7; D call uncertain. Trimming took off 5 bases at V and 4 bases at J, with 6 bases between the two ends. Germline assignment: CDR1 MDHEN and CDR2 SYDVKM. The CDR3 length is 11 residues. CDR3 in amino acids: CASSDIYEQYF. The CDR3 DNA follows: TGTGCCAGCAGTGACATTTACGAGCAGTACTTC.

This chain connects TRBV28 to TRBJ1-1, with 10 bases lining up with TRBD1. Germline CDR1 is MDHEN and CDR2 is SYDVKM. The J segment lost 1 base and the V segment lost 3 bases, leaving 11 bases of the junction unmatched. CDR3 length: 18 residues. As DNA, the CDR3 is TGTGCCAGCAGTTTGTCCTCCGGGACAGGGGTGGCGAACACTGAAGCTTTCTTT. Amino acids: CASSLSSGTGVANTEAFF.